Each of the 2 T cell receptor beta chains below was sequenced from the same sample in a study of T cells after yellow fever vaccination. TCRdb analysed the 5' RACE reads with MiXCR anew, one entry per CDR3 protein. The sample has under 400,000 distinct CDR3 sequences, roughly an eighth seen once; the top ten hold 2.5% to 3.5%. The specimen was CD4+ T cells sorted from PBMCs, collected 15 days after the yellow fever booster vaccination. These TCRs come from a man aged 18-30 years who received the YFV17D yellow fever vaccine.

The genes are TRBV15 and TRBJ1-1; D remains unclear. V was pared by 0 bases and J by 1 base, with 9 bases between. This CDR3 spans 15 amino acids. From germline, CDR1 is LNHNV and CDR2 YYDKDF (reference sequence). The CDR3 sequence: CATSRDTTKNTEAFF. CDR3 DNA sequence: TGTGCCACCAGCAGAGATACCACTAAGAACACTGAAGCTTTCTTT.

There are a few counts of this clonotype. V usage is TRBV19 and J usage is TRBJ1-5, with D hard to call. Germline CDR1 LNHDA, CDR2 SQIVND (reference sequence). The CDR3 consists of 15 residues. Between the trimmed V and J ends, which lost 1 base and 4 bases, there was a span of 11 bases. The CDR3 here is CASSIAVTVNQPQHF. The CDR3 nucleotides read TGTGCCAGTAGTATAGCCGTCACAGTAAATCAGCCCCAGCATTTT.